This TCR beta chain was obtained from a study of CD8 T cells in Susac syndrome. Random hexamers were used to reverse transcribe roughly 0.5 to 1 ug of RNA. Multiplex immunoSEQ PCR targeted 54 Vbeta and 13 Jbeta TCR beta segments. TCRdb fed the immunoSEQ multiplex PCR reads into MiXCR, producing one record per CDR3 protein. This table holds 400,000 to 550,000 distinct CDR3 sequences, around 83% found once. CD8+ and CD4+ blood T cells underwent TCR beta sequencing. FACS was used to enrich TEMRA cells, whereas the CD8+ and CD4+ T cells were obtained by negative isolation. Germline V gene lookup returns CDR1 SEHNR and CDR2 FQNEAQ (reference sequence). The CDR3 spans 14 residues. Trimming left V 3 bases short and J 2 bases short, with 11 bases between.

Sequencing was done on a sample of CD8+ T cells from PBMCs. The clonotype was recovered from a human donor with multiple sclerosis. The chain is built from TRBV7-9 and TRBJ2-7; D might be TRBD2 (6 bases). The CDR3 sequence: CASSLRDETYEQYF. CDR3 DNA: TGTGCCAGCAGCTTGCGGGACGAGACCTACGAGCAGTACTTC.